These 19 T cell receptor beta chains were sequenced from one sample in a study of cytomegalovirus exposure and HLA in healthy donors. Primers: 60 Vbeta forward and 13 Jbeta reverse. The table came from immunoSEQ multiplex PCR; TCRdb's copy has only in-frame clones and leaves some out. The sample includes roughly 130,000 clones, 80% of them seen just once. Sample: PBMCs. The source of these receptors is a man in his thirties or forties in good health and CMV-seronegative.

Turning to this clone: Germline is not matched at one junction end, which may reflect a read error. The chain combines TRBV7-9 with TRBJ1-5; TRBD1 matches at 8 bases. Germline values: CDR1 SEHNR, CDR2 FQNEAQ (reference sequence). This CDR3 spans 15 amino acids. CDR3 in DNA: TGTTCCAGCAGCTCATCCAAAGACAGGGGTCAGCCCCAGCATTTT. Translation gives CSSSSSKDRGQPQHF.

CDR3 DNA sequence: TGTGCCAGCAGCGTAGGAGGGGGACAGGGGGCGGTGAACACTGAAGCTTTCTTT. Translation gives CASSVGGGQGAVNTEAFF. The V and J genes are TRBV9 and TRBJ1-1; 12 positions match TRBD1. The CDR3 contains 18 residues. With 0 bases clipped from V and 0 bases from J, the junction kept 6 bases outside the gene matches. Looked up from germline, CDR1 is SGDLS and CDR2 is YYNGEE.

This clone has only one observation. The CDR3 loop reads CASTPGLAGYNEQFF. The CDR3 DNA follows: TGTGCCAGTACCCCGGGACTAGCGGGTTACAATGAGCAGTTCTTC. The rearrangement uses TRBV19 and TRBJ2-1, with 12 bases aligning to TRBD2. V shed 7 bases, J shed 4 bases, and the junction held 5 bases outside the gene matches. CDR3 length: 15 residues. The germline V gene has CDR1 LNHDA and CDR2 SQIVND (reference sequence).

The V gene is TRBV9, the J gene TRBJ2-7; 8 nucleotides agree with TRBD2. Germline loops: CDR1 SGDLS, CDR2 YYNGEE. This CDR3 contains 13 residues. The V gene end was trimmed by 3 bases and the J gene end by 5 bases; junction bases not matched to a gene: 4. For the CDR3, the DNA is TGTGCCAGCAGCGCGAGCGGGAGTAACGAGCAGTACTTC. It yields the protein CASSASGSNEQYF.

A word on this clone: One end of the junction does not line up with germline, which may come from a read error. V usage is TRBV5-8 and J usage is TRBJ1-2, with 9 bases fitting TRBD1. Germline V gene lookup returns CDR1 SGHTS and CDR2 YDEGEE. The CDR3 runs 17 residues. The CDR3 DNA follows: TGTGCCAGCAGCCTGCGACCGGACAGGGGAGATTCCTATGGCTACCCCTTC. Amino acids: CASSLRPDRGDSYGYPF.

The chain has TRBV2 and TRBJ2-6, with 8 positions matching TRBD1. The V and J ends lost 7 bases and 4 bases, in that order; junction bases with no gene match: 9. Germline CDR1 SNHLY, CDR2 FYNNEI. The CDR3 has 16 residues. The CDR3 sequence is CASKTGVLGGANVLTF. In DNA form, the CDR3 reads TGTGCCAGCAAGACAGGGGTACTGGGAGGGGCCAACGTCCTGACTTTC.

This clone was counted between two and nine times. This chain uses TRBV28 with TRBJ1-1; 8 bases are a match to TRBD1. The CDR3 runs to 17 residues. The J segment lost 0 bases and the V segment lost 4 bases, leaving 10 bases of the junction unmatched. The V gene's germline CDR1 is MDHEN and CDR2 SYDVKM. CDR3 region: CASSSHRGSIMNTEAFF. The DNA for the CDR3 is TGTGCCAGCAGTTCGCACAGGGGGTCAATTATGAACACTGAAGCTTTCTTT.

The chain carries TRBV19 and TRBJ2-7, with unresolved D. Germline V CDR1 and CDR2: LNHDA, SQIVND (reference sequence). The CDR3 totals 12 residues. V lost 1 base and J 6 bases, leaving 7 bases between the germline ends. DNA of the CDR3: TGTGCCAGTAGTATAGGGTTCGGCGAGCAGTACTTC. It translates to CASSIGFGEQYF.

The V gene is TRBV7-9, the J gene TRBJ2-1; D possibly corresponds to TRBD2 (7 bases). This CDR3 region has 15 residues. Germline values: CDR1 SEHNR, CDR2 FQNEAQ (reference sequence). The V end lost 5 bases, the J end lost 1 base, and 12 bases lay between the germline ends. The CDR3 DNA reads as TGTGCCAGCAGCCCGAGGGGGGGGTCCTACAATGAGCAGTTCTTC. This translates into CASSPRGGSYNEQFF.

V gene TRBV9 combines with J gene TRBJ2-7; D may be TRBD2 (5 bases). V lost 4 bases and J 4 bases, leaving 15 bases between the germline ends. CDR1 and CDR2 from the germline V gene are SGDLS and YYNGEE. This CDR3 has 14 residues. The CDR3 DNA is TGTGCCAGCAGCCCCACCAGGACGGGGTACGAGCAGTACTTC. Translated, it gives CASSPTRTGYEQYF.

The chain combines TRBV19 with TRBJ1-1; 9 bases are a match to TRBD1. The CDR3 totals 12 residues. Trimming removed 7 bases from V and 6 bases from J; junction bases left unmatched: 3. Germline CDR1 LNHDA, CDR2 SQIVND (reference sequence). DNA for the CDR3: TGTGCCAGTAATACAGGGGGCCCTGAAGCTTTCTTT. Amino acids: CASNTGGPEAFF.

CDR3 sequence (DNA): TGTGCCAGCAGCTTAGGGACTAGCGGGAGAGGGGTCACAGATACGCAGTATTTT. It specifies CASSLGTSGRGVTDTQYF. This chain links TRBV7-6 with TRBJ2-3; 13 nucleotides line up with TRBD2. CDR1 and CDR2 from the germline V gene are SGHVS and FNYEAQ. J gave up 2 bases and V 1 base, and 6 bases lay outside the gene matches. The CDR3 has 18 amino acids.

This rearrangement joins TRBV4-3 to TRBJ2-2; 9 nucleotides line up with TRBD2. The V gene end was trimmed by 4 bases and the J gene end by 5 bases; junction bases not matched to a gene: 5. The length of the CDR3 is 15 residues. In germline, CDR1 is LGHNA, CDR2 YSLEER. The CDR3 nucleotides read TGCGCCAGCAGCCTCGGACTAGCGTTGACCGGGGAGCTGTTTTTT. Translating it yields CASSLGLALTGELFF.

Regarding this clone: The junction departs from the called germline gene at one end, perhaps through a read error. This chain connects TRBV6-5 to TRBJ1-2, with D maybe TRBD1 (5 bases). This CDR3 has 13 residues. Per the germline V gene, CDR1 is MNHEY and CDR2 is SVGAGI. CDR3 amino acids: CASSTQGAYGYPF. Written as DNA, the CDR3 is TGTGCCAGCAGTACCCAGGGTGCCTATGGCTACCCCTTC.

The J gene is TRBJ2-1, the V gene TRBV4-3; D unclear. The CDR3 totals 15 residues. The germline V gene encodes CDR1 LGHNA and CDR2 YSLEER. V was trimmed by 1 base and J by 5 bases, leaving 12 bases between them. The CDR3 is CASSQVEAYHNEQFF. The CDR3 coding sequence is TGCGCCAGCAGCCAAGTTGAGGCCTACCACAATGAGCAGTTCTTC.

V gene TRBV15 combines with J gene TRBJ2-5; TRBD1 is a possible D gene (6 bases). Trimming took 0 bases from V and 0 from J, leaving 8 bases between them. Germline loops: CDR1 LNHNV, CDR2 YYDKDF (reference sequence). CDR3 length: 15 amino acids. This CDR3 reads CATSRDRGYQETQYF. The CDR3 nucleotides are TGTGCCACCAGCAGAGACAGGGGATACCAAGAGACCCAGTACTTC.

V usage is TRBV29-1 and J usage is TRBJ1-1; weak D call: TRBD1 (5 bases). This CDR3 is 13 amino acids long. The V end was cut by 7 bases, the J end by 6 bases, with 18 bases between. CDR1 is SQVTM and CDR2 is ANQGSEA in the germline V gene. The CDR3 reads CSAWTIKSAEAFF. The CDR3 nucleotides are TGCAGCGCCTGGACAATAAAGAGCGCTGAAGCTTTCTTT.

This chain links TRBV30 with TRBJ2-1, with D perhaps TRBD1 (6 bases). The germline V gene encodes CDR1 GTSNPN and CDR2 SVGIG (reference sequence). Trimming removed 5 bases from V and 3 bases from J, with 11 bases in between. The CDR3 loop spans 13 amino acids. CDR3 region: CAWAGTYYNEQFF. DNA of the CDR3: TGTGCCTGGGCCGGGACATACTACAATGAGCAGTTCTTC.

At least ten counts were recorded for this clone. This chain links TRBV5-1 with TRBJ2-2; TRBD1 is a possible D gene (5 bases). Between the trimmed V and J ends, which lost 5 bases and 1 base, there was a span of 9 bases. The CDR3 runs 14 residues. Germline CDR1 and CDR2: SGHRS and YFSETQ. The CDR3 protein is CASRDTGNTGELFF. CDR3 DNA: TGCGCCAGCAGGGACACGGGGAACACCGGGGAGCTGTTTTTT. Together with reference TRBV5-1 and TRBJ2-2, the CDR3 gives the full variable domain: KAGVTQTPRYLIKTRGQQVTLSCSPISGHRSVSWYQQTPGQGLQFLFEYFSETQRNKGNFPGRFSGRQFSNSRSEMNVSTLELGDSALYLCASRDTGNTGELFFGEGSRLTVL.